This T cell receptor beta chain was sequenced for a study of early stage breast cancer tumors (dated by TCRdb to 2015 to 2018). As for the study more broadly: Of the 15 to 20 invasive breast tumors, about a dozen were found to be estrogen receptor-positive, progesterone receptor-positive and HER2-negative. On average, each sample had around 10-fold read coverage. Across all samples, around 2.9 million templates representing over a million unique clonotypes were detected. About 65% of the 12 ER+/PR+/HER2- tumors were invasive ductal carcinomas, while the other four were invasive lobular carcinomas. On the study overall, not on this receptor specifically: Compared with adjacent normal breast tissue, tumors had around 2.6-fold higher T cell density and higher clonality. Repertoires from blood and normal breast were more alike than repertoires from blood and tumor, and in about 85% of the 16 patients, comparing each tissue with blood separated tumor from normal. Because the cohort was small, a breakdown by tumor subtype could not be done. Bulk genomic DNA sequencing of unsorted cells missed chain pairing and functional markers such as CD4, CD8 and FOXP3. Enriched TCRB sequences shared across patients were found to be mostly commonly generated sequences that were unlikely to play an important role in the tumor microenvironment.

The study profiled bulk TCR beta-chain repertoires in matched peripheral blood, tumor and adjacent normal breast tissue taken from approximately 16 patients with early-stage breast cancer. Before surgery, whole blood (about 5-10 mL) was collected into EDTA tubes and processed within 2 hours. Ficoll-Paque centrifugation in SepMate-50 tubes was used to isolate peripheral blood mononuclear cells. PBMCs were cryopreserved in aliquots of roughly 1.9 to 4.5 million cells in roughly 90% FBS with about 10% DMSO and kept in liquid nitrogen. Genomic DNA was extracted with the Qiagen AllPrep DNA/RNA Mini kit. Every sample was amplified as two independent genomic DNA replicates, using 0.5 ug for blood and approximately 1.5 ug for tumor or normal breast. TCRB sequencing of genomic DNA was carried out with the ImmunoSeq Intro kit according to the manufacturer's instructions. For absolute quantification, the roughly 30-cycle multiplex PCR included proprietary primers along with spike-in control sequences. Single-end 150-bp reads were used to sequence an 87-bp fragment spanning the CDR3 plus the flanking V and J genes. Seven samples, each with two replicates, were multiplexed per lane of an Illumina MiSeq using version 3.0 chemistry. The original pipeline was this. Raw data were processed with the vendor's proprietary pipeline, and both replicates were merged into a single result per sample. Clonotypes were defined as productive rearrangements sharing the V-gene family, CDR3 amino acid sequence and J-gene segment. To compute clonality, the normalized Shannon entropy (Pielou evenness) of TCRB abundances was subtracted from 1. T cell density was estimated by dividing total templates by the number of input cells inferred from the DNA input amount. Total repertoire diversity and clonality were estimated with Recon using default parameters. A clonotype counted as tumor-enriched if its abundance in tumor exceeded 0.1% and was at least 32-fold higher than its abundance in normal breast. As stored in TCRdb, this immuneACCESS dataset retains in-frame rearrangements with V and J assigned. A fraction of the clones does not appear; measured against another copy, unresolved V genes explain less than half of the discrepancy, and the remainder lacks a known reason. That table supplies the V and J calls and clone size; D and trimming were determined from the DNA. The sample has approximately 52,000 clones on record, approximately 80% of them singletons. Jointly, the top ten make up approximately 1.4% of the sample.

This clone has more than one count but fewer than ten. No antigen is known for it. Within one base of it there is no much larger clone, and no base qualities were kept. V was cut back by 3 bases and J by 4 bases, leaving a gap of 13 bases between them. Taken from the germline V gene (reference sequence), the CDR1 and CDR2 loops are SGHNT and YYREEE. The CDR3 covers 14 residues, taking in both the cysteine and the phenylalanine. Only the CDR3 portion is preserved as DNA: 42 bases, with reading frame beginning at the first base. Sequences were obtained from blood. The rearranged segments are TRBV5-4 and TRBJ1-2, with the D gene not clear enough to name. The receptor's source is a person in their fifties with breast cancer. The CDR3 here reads CASSSPVEFYGYTF. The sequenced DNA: TGTGCCAGCAGCTCCCCCGTGGAGTTCTATGGCTACACCTTC.